This note documents a single T cell receptor (beta chain) sequence. Its antigen is not identified. Using immunoSEQ multiplex PCR, the repertoire was profiled, and TCRdb retains in-frame clones only, with some absent. The sample records about 150,000 clones, approximately 90% being singletons. These data originate in a study of T cell responses to AZD1222 COVID-19 vaccine. The study, taken as a whole, reports: The breadth and depth of Spike-specific TCRs increased once two AZD1222 doses had been given. Donors were mostly white British, more females; clonal diversity possibly underestimated. Seropositive status at baseline applied to only 5 to 7 AZD1222 recipients. Reportedly, nearly half of unique spike TCRs recognized epitopes outside B.1.351/B.1.1.7 mutations.

The CDR3 consists of 15 residues. The trim removed 6 bases at V and 4 bases at J, leaving 10 bases unmatched. Per the germline V gene, CDR1 is MNHEY and CDR2 is SVGAGI. The source material was peripheral blood, sampled on day 0 of AZD1222 vaccination. This receptor was identified in an adult in good health. This rearrangement joins TRBV6-5 to TRBJ2-7; 9 bases line up with TRBD1. The CDR3 is CASSHLGTGSYEQYF. The CDR3 DNA sequence: TGTGCCAGCAGCCACCTCGGGACAGGGTCGTACGAGCAGTACTTC.